These 18 T cell receptor beta chains share one sample of origin, sequenced in a study of T-cell memory formation after mild COVID-19. TCRdb re-derived calls from the 5' RACE reads in MiXCR, one entry per CDR3 protein. The data hold a few hundred thousand distinct CDR3 sequences, with around 15% observed a single time. Sequenced: PBMCs or a T cell subset sorted from them (not recorded which). The source is a man aged 18 to 30 who had mild COVID-19 (a few samples of this study predate the infection). Cell type and time point are not known.

There are many counts of this clonotype. The chain recombines TRBV20-1 with TRBJ1-5, with TRBD1 matching 9 bases. Trimming removed 5 bases from V and 6 bases from J; junction bases left unmatched: 8. This CDR3 spans 14 amino acids. Germline V gives CDR1 DFQATT, CDR2 SNEGSKA (reference sequence). In DNA form, the CDR3 reads TGCAGTGCTGCCACAGGGGGCTCAAGTCAGCCCCAGCATTTT. It is translated as CSAATGGSSQPQHF.

Ten or more counts support this clonotype. The rearrangement joins TRBV14 to TRBJ2-7; TRBD1 is a possible D gene (6 bases). In germline, CDR1 is SGHDN, CDR2 FVKESK. V lost 1 base to trimming and J lost 0 bases, with 10 bases between them. The CDR3 is made up of 15 amino acids. CDR3 sequence (DNA): TGTGCCAGCAGCCAAGTCCGGGACACCTCCTACGAGCAGTACTTC. Amino acid sequence: CASSQVRDTSYEQYF.

V usage is TRBV10-3 and J usage is TRBJ2-5, with D unclear. Germline loops: CDR1 ENHRY, CDR2 SYGVKD. V gave up 2 bases and J gave up 1 base, with 8 bases separating them. The CDR3 is made up of 14 amino acids. As DNA, the CDR3 is TGTGCCATCAGTGAGATGTATATCCAAGAGACCCAGTACTTC. Protein sequence: CAISEMYIQETQYF.

This clonotype was counted at least ten times. This rearrangement joins TRBV5-1 to TRBJ1-6, with TRBD1 matching over 7 bases. Germline V gene data show CDR1 as SGHRS and CDR2 as YFSETQ. The CDR3 length is 16 residues. The ends lost 3 bases at V and 7 bases at J; junction bases unmatched: 10. CDR3 sequence reads: CASSSQGDIRNSPLHF. The CDR3 coding sequence is TGCGCCAGCAGCTCGCAGGGGGACATAAGAAATTCACCCCTCCACTTT.

V usage is TRBV20-1 and J usage is TRBJ2-7; D might be TRBD1 (6 bases). The CDR3 runs to 14 residues. Trimming removed 1 base from V and 3 bases from J, with 13 bases in between. Looked up from germline, CDR1 is DFQATT and CDR2 is SNEGSKA (reference sequence). The CDR3 sequence is CSARVTTGHYEQYF. In DNA, the CDR3 is TGCAGTGCTAGAGTCACGACAGGTCACTACGAGCAGTACTTC.

This clonotype occurred many times. The chain recombines TRBV3-1 with TRBJ2-3; D tentatively fits TRBD1 or TRBD2 (5 bases each). In germline, CDR1 is LGHDT, CDR2 YNNKEL (reference sequence). V was pared by 0 bases and J by 1 base, with 5 bases between. The CDR3 totals 14 residues. The CDR3 region has the DNA TGTGCCAGCAGCCAAGAGGGGGGCACAGATACGCAGTATTTT. It specifies CASSQEGGTDTQYF.

The chain recombines TRBV7-8 with TRBJ2-5, with a possible D match to TRBD1 (5 bases). V was trimmed by 6 bases and J by 4 bases, leaving 18 bases between them. Germline V gene data show CDR1 as SGHVS and CDR2 as FQNEAQ. This CDR3 contains 15 residues. The CDR3 spells CASSTRVPVAETQYF. Written as DNA, the CDR3 is TGTGCCAGCAGTACCAGGGTACCAGTGGCAGAGACCCAGTACTTC.

This clonotype was seen a few times. This chain links TRBV6-2 or TRBV6-3 with TRBJ1-1, with a weak D call TRBD1 (6 bases). The V gene's germline CDR1 is MNHEY and CDR2 SVGEGT. The CDR3 is 13 residues long. Deletions cut 6 bases from V and 4 bases from J, with 12 bases between. The CDR3 is CASRLTGPTEAFF. In DNA form, the CDR3 reads TGTGCCAGCAGGCTGACAGGACCCACTGAAGCTTTCTTT.

The CDR3 nucleotides read TGTGCCAGCAGTTTCTCACAGGGGTTCGCCTACAATGAGCAGTTCTTC. Its translation: CASSFSQGFAYNEQFF. This chain joins TRBV7-9 and TRBJ2-1; TRBD1 agrees at 7 bases. CDR1 and CDR2 from the germline V gene are SEHNR and FQNEAQ (reference sequence). The ends lost 6 bases at V and 2 bases at J; junction bases unmatched: 10. The CDR3 sequence is 16 residues long.

The V call is TRBV5-5, the J call TRBJ2-6; tentative D call: TRBD2 (6 bases). The CDR3 runs 17 residues. Germline-derived CDR1 and CDR2 are SGHKS and YYEKEE (reference sequence). V lost 4 bases to trimming and J lost 0 bases, with 14 bases between them. The CDR3 DNA sequence: TGTGCCAGCAGCGGAGGGGTTACTCTCTCTGGGGCCAACGTCCTGACTTTC. Translation gives CASSGGVTLSGANVLTF.

V is TRBV12-3 or TRBV12-4 and J is TRBJ2-7; D might be TRBD1 (5 bases). The CDR3 runs 13 residues. Trimming removed 4 bases from V and 0 bases from J, with 7 bases in between. CDR3 in amino acids: CASSYRRSYEQYF. The CDR3 nucleotides are TGTGCCAGCAGTTACAGGCGCTCCTACGAGCAGTACTTC.

The chain couples TRBV4-3 to TRBJ2-4, with TRBD1 identical over 7 bases. CDR1 is LGHNA, CDR2 YSLEER, per germline. The CDR3 covers 17 residues. J lost 4 bases, V lost 3 bases, and 12 bases had no gene match. CDR3 amino acids: CASSQAAMDRLKNIQYF. The CDR3 DNA reads as TGCGCCAGCAGCCAGGCCGCCATGGACAGGCTTAAAAACATTCAGTACTTC.

This clonotype was counted a few times. This chain links TRBV10-3 with TRBJ1-4; D is unclear. Germline V gene data show CDR1 as ENHRY and CDR2 as SYGVKD. The CDR3 spans 13 residues. V lost 9 bases and J 5 bases, leaving 13 bases between the germline ends. CDR3: CAIRRQENEKLFF. The CDR3, as DNA: TGTGCCATAAGACGGCAGGAGAATGAAAAACTGTTTTTT.

This clonotype was seen more than once but under ten times. This rearrangement joins TRBV15 to TRBJ2-2; 9 nucleotides agree with TRBD1. This CDR3 has 17 amino acids. V trimming: 1 base; J trimming: 4 bases; junction bases outside the gene matches: 7. Per germline, CDR1 LNHNV and CDR2 YYDKDF (reference sequence). CDR3 loop: CATSRGRDRAATGELFF. CDR3 coding DNA: TGTGCCACCAGCAGAGGCCGGGACAGGGCTGCCACCGGGGAGCTGTTTTTT.

The CDR3 bases are TGTGCAAGTCGCTCCAAGGGGGGTGAGGGCACAGATACGCAGTATTTT. This translates into CASRSKGGEGTDTQYF. The rearrangement links TRBV12-2 to TRBJ2-3; TRBD1, the D gene given by the table, was not confirmed from the DNA. TRBV12-2 is termed a pseudogene. This CDR3 contains 16 residues.

This clonotype has only a few counts. The chain employs TRBV20-1 and TRBJ1-2, with no clear D. Germline V gene data show CDR1 as DFQATT and CDR2 as SNEGSKA (reference sequence). Trimming took 0 bases from V and 3 from J, leaving 8 bases between them. The CDR3 consists of 13 residues. The CDR3 reads CSAREGVDYGYTF. CDR3 coding DNA: TGCAGTGCTAGAGAAGGTGTAGACTATGGCTACACCTTC.

In its sample, this clonotype was seen a few times. This chain connects TRBV5-1 to TRBJ2-1; the D gene is possibly TRBD1 (7 bases). Trimming pared 3 bases from V and 12 bases from J, leaving 25 bases between. The CDR3 loop spans 16 amino acids. Germline V gene sequence: CDR1 SGHRS, CDR2 YFSETQ. The chain's CDR3 is CASSSVQGTAQGGQFF. The CDR3 DNA reads TGCGCCAGCAGCTCTGTACAGGGAACCGCGCAGGGGGGGCAGTTCTTC.

This clonotype has only a few counts. This rearrangement joins TRBV7-6 to TRBJ1-1; D gene unclear. The CDR3 consists of 12 residues. CDR1 and CDR2 (germline): SGHVS, FNYEAQ. V gave up 4 bases and J gave up 8 bases, with 11 bases separating them. Written as DNA, the CDR3 is TGTGCCAGCAGCTCTGGTAGGAGAGAAGCTTTCTTT. This encodes CASSSGRREAFF.